This T cell receptor (beta chain) derives from a study of shared clonotypes between healthy human individuals. Study-wide background: Each donor had three CD4 naive, three CD4 memory, two CD8 naive and one CD8 memory plate. Study-level results: Estimated clonotype richness was generally higher in naive than memory subsets. Shared clonotypes: roughly 4.7% naive CD4, around 3.5% naive CD8, about 2.5% memory CD4, more than 0.3% memory CD8.

As concerns this clone: The antigen is not known.

The length of the CDR3 is 15 residues. V gave up 4 bases and J gave up 2 bases; unmatched junction bases: 8. Germline V gene lookup returns CDR1 SGHRS and CDR2 YFSETQ. CD45RO-negative, CCR7-selected cells formed the naive CD8 fraction, which excluded terminally differentiated effector memory CD45RA+ cells. All donors were healthy HIV-negative adults lacking recent acute infections or vaccinations. Only in-frame clones appear in the TCRdb table, and some are missing; sequencing was by immunoSEQ multiplex PCR. The table has 760,000 or so clones, about 96% seen once. This TCR was recovered from a man between 25 and 39 years old in good health. The V call is TRBV5-1, the J call TRBJ1-1; 7 bases are a match to TRBD1. Specimen: naive CD8+ T cells sorted from blood. The CDR3 DNA sequence: TGCGCCAGCAGCGGTCGACAGGGTGTAAACACTGAAGCTTTCTTT. Translated, it gives CASSGRQGVNTEAFF.